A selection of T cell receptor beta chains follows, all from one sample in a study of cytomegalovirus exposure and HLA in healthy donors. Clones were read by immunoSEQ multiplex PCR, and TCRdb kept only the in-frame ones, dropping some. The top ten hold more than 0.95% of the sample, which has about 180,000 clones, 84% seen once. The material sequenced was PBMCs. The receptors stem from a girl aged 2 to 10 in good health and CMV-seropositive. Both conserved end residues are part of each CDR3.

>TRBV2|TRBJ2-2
CASSEALQGGSNGRIGELFF
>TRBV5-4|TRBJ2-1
CATQGRTAYNEQFF
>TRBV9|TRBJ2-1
CASSLGGIEGYNEQFF
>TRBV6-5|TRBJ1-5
CASSNGDYSNQPQHF
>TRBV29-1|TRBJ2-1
CSVRRSYNEQFF
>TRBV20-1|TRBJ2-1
CGLAEYNEQFF
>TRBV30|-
CAWSAIYEQYF
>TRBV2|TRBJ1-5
CASSGDRGDYQPQHF
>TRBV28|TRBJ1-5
CASSTRSLSNQPQHF
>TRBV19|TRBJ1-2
CASSIQGVDYYGYTF
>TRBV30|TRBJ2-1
CAWSPGGEQFF
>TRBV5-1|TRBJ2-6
CASSPGQGSSGANVLTF
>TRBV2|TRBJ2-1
CASSVGLAAYNEQFF
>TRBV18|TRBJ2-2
CASFFSTNHSRELFF
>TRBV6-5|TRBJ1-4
CASSYFSRGEKLFF
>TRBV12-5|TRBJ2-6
CASGLATPGANVLTF
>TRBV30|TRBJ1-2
CAWSVHGPYGYTF
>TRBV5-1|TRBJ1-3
CASSLAPMTGTGNTIYF